Given below is one T cell receptor beta chain in context. Its binding antigen is unknown. Within one base of it there is no much larger clone, and no base qualities were kept. TCRbeta CDR3 regions were amplified from genomic DNA by means of the immunoSEQ Assay, a bias-controlled multiplex PCR. Per the authors' processing: Nucleated cell counts per sample were estimated from amplification of reference gene primers within the assay. To quantify the absolute abundance of each unique TCRbeta CDR3 rearrangement, sequence reads were collapsed and filtered. For each sample, productive Simpson clonality was calculated as the square root of Simpson's diversity index over productive rearrangements. Sourced from immuneACCESS, this table was stored by TCRdb with only in-frame sequences that have V and J called. A share of the clones is absent; for the studies checked, an unresolved V gene accounts for under half, and the remainder has no known explanation. That table gives V, J and clone size, and the DNA gave D and trimming. The sample yields around 66,000 clones; more than 70% were counted once. About 6.8% of the sample goes to the ten largest clones.

Deletion took 3 bases off V and 0 bases off J, with a span of 6 bases between the germline ends. Reading from cysteine to phenylalanine, the CDR3 counts 13 amino acids. This entry keeps only the CDR3 DNA: 39 bases, framed from base 1. The germline V gene gives CDR1 as SNHLY and CDR2 as FYNNEI. This sample is drawn from a study of blood T cell repertoires in COVID-19 (dated by TCRdb to about 2020). A note on the overall study: Samples covering the acute and convalescent phases of COVID-19 were provided by collaborators in the United States, Italy and Spain. Subjects who had been exposed to COVID-19, were actively infected with it, or had recovered from it provided the deeply sampled blood TCRbeta repertoires that made up the dataset. A freely available public database, intended as a resource for researchers studying the immune response to SARS-CoV-2, is where the repertoires were released. Samples came from the ongoing ImmuneRACE study (first 160 participants) plus 1,254 subjects from 6 global collaborators. HLA class I and class II types, where available, came from metadata supplied by the sample provider rather than from assay-based typing. The material from the prospective study consisted of cDNA or gDNA derived from T cells, B-cell-depleted T cells, or PBMCs. A de-identified subject ID, COVID-19 status, age in years and sex were almost always included in the sample metadata. The full study reports these points: The quantity of clinical and demographic metadata differed by source and by participant and was supplied without curation.

Whole blood was collected in K2EDTA tubes by collaborating institutions according to the institutions' own protocols. For TCRbeta analysis, collaborators shipped samples in one of three forms: frozen whole blood, isolated PBMCs, or DNA extracted from either of those sample types. The chain employs TRBV2 and TRBJ2-7; the D gene lacks a confident call. Sequencing input: peripheral blood. The sequence came from a man between 60 and 70 years old with acute or convalescent COVID-19. DNA sequence: TGTGCCAGCAGTGAGCCCAGCTCCTACGAGCAGTACTTC. Protein translation: CASSEPSSYEQYF.